This T cell receptor beta chain was found in a study of T cell responses to AZD1222 COVID-19 vaccine. TCRdb keeps only in-frame clones here, not all; method: immunoSEQ multiplex PCR. The table lists about 150,000 clones, about 90% of them singletons. Study-level findings and limits: Donors skewed white British and female; clonal diversity was possibly underestimated.

V was clipped by 6 bases and J by 4 bases, with 12 bases between them. Germline V lookup: CDR1 LGHNT, CDR2 FRNRAP. The CDR3 runs 13 residues. In regard to this clone: Its antigen is as yet unknown.

This sample comprised peripheral blood, obtained on day 0 of AZD1222 vaccination. This TCR was sampled from an adult in good health. The chain couples TRBV12-5 to TRBJ1-1, with D hard to call. CDR3 loop: CASGYEMSTEAFF. The CDR3 region has the DNA TGTGCTAGTGGCTATGAAATGAGCACTGAAGCTTTCTTT.